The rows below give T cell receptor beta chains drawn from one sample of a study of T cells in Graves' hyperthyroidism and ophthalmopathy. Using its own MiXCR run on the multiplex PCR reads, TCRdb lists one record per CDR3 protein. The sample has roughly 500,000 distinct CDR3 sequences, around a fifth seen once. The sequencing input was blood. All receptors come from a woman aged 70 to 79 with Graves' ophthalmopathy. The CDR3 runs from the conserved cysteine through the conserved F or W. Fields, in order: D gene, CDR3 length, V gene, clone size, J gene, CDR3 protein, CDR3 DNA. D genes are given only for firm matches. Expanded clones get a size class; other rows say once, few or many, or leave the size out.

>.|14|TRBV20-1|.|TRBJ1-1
CSARGQGSRTEAFF
TGCAGTGCTAGAGGGCAGGGGAGTCGCACTGAAGCTTTCTTT
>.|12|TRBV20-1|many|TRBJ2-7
CSARYSAYEQYF
TGCAGTGCCCGGTATAGCGCCTACGAGCAGTACTTC
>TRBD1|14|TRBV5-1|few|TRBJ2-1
CASRMTGIYNEQFF
TGCGCCAGCAGAATGACAGGGATCTACAATGAGCAGTTCTTC
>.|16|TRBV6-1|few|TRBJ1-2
CASSTGQGISNYGYTF
TGTGCCAGCAGCACAGGCCAGGGGATCTCTAACTATGGCTACACCTTC
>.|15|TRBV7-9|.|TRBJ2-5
CASSSASTRLETQYF
TGTGCCAGCAGCTCAGCGTCGACGAGATTAGAGACCCAGTACTTC
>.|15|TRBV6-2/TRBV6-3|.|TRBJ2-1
CASSYDQRWGNEQFF
TGTGCCAGCAGTTATGATCAGCGATGGGGCAATGAGCAGTTCTTC
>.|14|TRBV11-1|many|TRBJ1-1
CASSLYPGDHEAFF
TGTGCCAGCAGCTTATACCCAGGAGACCATGAAGCTTTCTTT
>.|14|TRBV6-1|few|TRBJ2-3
CASKGVTSTDTQYF
TGTGCCAGCAAGGGGGTAACTAGCACAGATACGCAGTATTTT
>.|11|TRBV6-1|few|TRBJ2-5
CASHSRETQYF
TGTGCCAGCCACTCTAGGGAGACCCAGTACTTC
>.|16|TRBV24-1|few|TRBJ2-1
CATSDPAPGQFNEQFF
TGTGCCACCAGTGATCCCGCCCCCGGGCAGTTCAATGAGCAGTTCTTC